These 5 T cell receptor beta chains share one sample of origin, sequenced in a study of CD8+CD57+ T cells in acquired aplastic anemia. CD8+CD57+ cell expansion, shown by flow cytometry, had occurred in the patients selected for sequencing. The TCR beta profiling, which covered VDJ combination and CDR3 sequence, was carried out using genomic DNA as the template. MiXCR was run by TCRdb on the reads, yielding one entry per CDR3 protein. Among under 200,000 distinct CDR3 sequences listed, 40% to 50% were seen once. Source material: sorted CD4+, CD8+, or CD8+CD57+ T cells (not recorded which) from PBMCs. The receptor set was obtained from a human donor with aplastic anemia.

This clonotype was seen a few times. The chain links TRBV10-3 to TRBJ1-6; D is uncertain. CDR1 is ENHRY, CDR2 SYGVKD, per germline. Trimming shortened V by 5 bases and J by 0 bases, and 14 bases separated the two germline ends. The CDR3 has 17 amino acids. CDR3 amino acids: CAISFSSDHSYNSPLHF. For the CDR3, the DNA is TGTGCCATCAGTTTTTCGTCGGATCACTCCTATAATTCACCCCTCCACTTT.

A single count supports this clonotype. A clone one base away is much larger, so this may be a read error. V gene TRBV3-1 combines with J gene TRBJ2-7; 7 bases align to TRBD2. The trim removed 0 bases at V and 9 bases at J, leaving 8 bases unmatched. The CDR3 is 14 residues long. Germline CDR1 is LGHDT and CDR2 is YNNKEL (reference sequence). CDR3 in DNA: TGTGCCAGCAGCCAAGAAAGGACTAGTAGTAGGCAGTACTTC. As protein: CASSQERTSSRQYF.

This clonotype has ten or more counts. This chain links TRBV5-1 with TRBJ2-7; TRBD1 is a possible D gene (9 bases). Germline assignment: CDR1 SGHRS and CDR2 YFSETQ. The V end was cut by 0 bases, the J end by 2 bases, with 18 bases between. The CDR3 consists of 17 residues. CDR3 nucleotides: TGCGCCAGCAGCTTGGCCGGGGGGGACAGGGCGCCCTACGAGCAGTACTTC. Translated, it gives CASSLAGGDRAPYEQYF.

This clonotype was seen more than once but under ten times. This sequence joins TRBV20-1 and TRBJ2-7; 7 positions match TRBD2. Germline CDR1 DFQATT, CDR2 SNEGSKA (reference sequence). The CDR3 spans 15 residues. The trim removed 0 bases at V and 4 bases at J, leaving 9 bases unmatched. CDR3 DNA sequence: TGCAGTGCTAGAGAGGAGAGACTAGCCGGTTACGAGCAGTACTTC. This sequence encodes CSAREERLAGYEQYF.

This clonotype was observed a handful of times. The V gene is TRBV11-2, the J gene TRBJ2-2; no firm D call. The germline V gene encodes CDR1 SGHAT and CDR2 FQNNGV. V was cut by 4 bases and J by 0 bases, with 3 bases left in between. This CDR3 comprises 13 residues. The CDR3 DNA is TGTGCCAGCAGCTACACGAACACCGGGGAGCTGTTTTTT. Its protein is CASSYTNTGELFF.